Here is one T cell receptor beta chain with its context. The record originates from a study of blood T cell repertoires in COVID-19. Study in general: The United States, Italy and Spain provided the acute and convalescent COVID-19 samples.

Authors' analysis steps: Reference gene primer amplification yielded estimated nucleated cell counts. The assay was immunoSEQ multiplex PCR, and TCRdb's table has in-frame clones only and misses some. V, J and clone size are those of that table, while D and trimming were read from the DNA. The repertoire consists of over 300,000 clones, with about 82% occurring once and the leading ten covering just over 7%. Germline lookup yields CDR1 SGHNT and CDR2 YENEEA. CDR3 length equals 14 residues. The V end lost 3 bases, the J end lost 4 bases, and 11 bases lay between the germline ends. This receptor was taken from a human donor in a cohort sampled during active COVID-19. This sequence joins TRBV11-3 and TRBJ2-3, with a tentative D call TRBD1 (6 bases). Sequenced material: peripheral blood. Here the CDR3 DNA reads TGTGCCAGCAGCTTCAGGGGTACCGCAGATACGCAGTATTTT. Its protein is CASSFRGTADTQYF. The full variable domain, rest sourced from reference TRBV11-3 and TRBJ2-3, is EAGVVQSPRYKIIEKKQPVAFWCNPISGHNTLYWYLQNLGQGPELLIRYENEEAVDDSQLPKDRFSAERLKGVDSTLKIQPAELGDSAVYLCASSFRGTADTQYFGPGTRLTVL.